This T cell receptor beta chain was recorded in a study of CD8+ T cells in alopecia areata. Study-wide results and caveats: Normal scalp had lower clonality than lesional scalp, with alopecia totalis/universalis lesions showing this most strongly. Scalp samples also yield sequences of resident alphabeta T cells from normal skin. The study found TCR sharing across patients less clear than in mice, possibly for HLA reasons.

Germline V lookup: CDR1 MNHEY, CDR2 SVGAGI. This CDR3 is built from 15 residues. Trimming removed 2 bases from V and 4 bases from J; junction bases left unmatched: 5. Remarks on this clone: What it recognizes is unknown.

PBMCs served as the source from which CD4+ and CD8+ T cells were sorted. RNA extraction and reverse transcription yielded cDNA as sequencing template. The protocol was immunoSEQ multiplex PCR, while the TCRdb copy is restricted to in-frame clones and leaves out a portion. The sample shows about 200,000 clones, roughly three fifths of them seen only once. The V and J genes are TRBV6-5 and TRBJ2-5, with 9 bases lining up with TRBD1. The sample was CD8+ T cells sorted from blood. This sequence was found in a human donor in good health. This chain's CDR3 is CASSYGQGTAETQYF. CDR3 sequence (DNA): TGTGCCAGCAGTTACGGACAGGGGACGGCAGAGACCCAGTACTTC.